One sample yielded the 27 T cell receptor beta chains listed below, sequenced in a study of PD-L1 blockade in urothelial cancer. The sample's time point: pretreatment peripheral blood. Produced via immunoSEQ multiplex PCR; TCRdb's table is partial and in-frame only. In the table there are about 87,000 clones, roughly 84% of which are singletons. This material consisted of PBMCs, taken around atezolizumab (anti-PD-L1) treatment. These receptors came from a man between 60 and 75 years old with urothelial cancer.

The chain combines TRBV5-5 with TRBJ2-2; D not certain. CDR1 and CDR2 from the germline V gene are SGHKS and YYEKEE (reference sequence). Trimming stripped 2 bases from V and 0 bases from J, with 8 bases between. The CDR3 is made up of 15 amino acids. The CDR3 DNA reads as TGTGCCAGCAGCTTCATTCGGGCGAACACCGGGGAGCTGTTTTTT. This translates into CASSFIRANTGELFF.

A few counts support this clone. The chain combines TRBV6-1 with TRBJ2-3; no clear D. CDR3 length equals 12 residues. The germline CDR1 and CDR2 sequences are MNHNS and SASEGT. The V end was cut by 5 bases, the J end by 6 bases, with 9 bases between. The CDR3 nucleotides read TGTGCCAGCAGTCCCCCAATGGATACGCAGTATTTT. Residues: CASSPPMDTQYF.

V is TRBV19 and J is TRBJ2-1; maybe TRBD2 (7 bases). The germline V gene has CDR1 LNHDA and CDR2 SQIVND (reference sequence). V gave up 5 bases and J gave up 4 bases, with 18 bases separating them. The length of the CDR3 is 16 residues. CDR3 amino acids: CASSFRGRAGYNEQFF. The CDR3 coding sequence is TGTGCCAGTAGTTTTAGGGGGAGGGCAGGTTACAATGAGCAGTTCTTC.

The chain combines TRBV12-5 with TRBJ2-2, with 11 nucleotides matching TRBD2. With 5 bases clipped from V and 4 bases from J, the junction kept 9 bases outside the gene matches. This CDR3 spans 17 amino acids. Looked up from germline, CDR1 is LGHNT and CDR2 is FRNRAP. The CDR3 DNA reads as TGTGCTAGTGGTCGTCTAGCGGGAGGAATGGGCACCGGGGAGCTGTTTTTT. As protein: CASGRLAGGMGTGELFF. The whole variable domain, filled in from reference TRBV12-5 and TRBJ2-2, reads DARVTQTPRHKVTEMGQEVTMRCQPILGHNTVFWYRQTMMQGLELLAYFRNRAPLDDSGMPKDRFSAEMPDATLATLKIQPSEPRDSAVYFCASGRLAGGMGTGELFFGEGSRLTVL.

The chain is built from TRBV6-1 and TRBJ2-7; D perhaps matches TRBD1 (5 bases). This CDR3 is 14 amino acids long. Trimming left V 3 bases short and J 2 bases short, with 11 bases between. The germline CDR1 and CDR2 sequences are MNHNS and SASEGT. The CDR3 DNA reads TGTGCCAGCAGTGACGACAGCCTTACCTACGAGCAGTACTTC. Translated, it gives CASSDDSLTYEQYF.

V usage is TRBV7-9 and J usage is TRBJ2-2, with D unclear. The germline CDR1 and CDR2 sequences are SEHNR and FQNEAQ (reference sequence). The V end was cut by 3 bases, the J end by 7 bases, with 21 bases between. This CDR3 is 17 amino acids long. The CDR3 loop is CASSLALGINRHGELFF. In DNA form, the CDR3 reads TGTGCCAGCAGCTTGGCCCTAGGAATTAATCGTCACGGGGAGCTGTTTTTT.

The chain uses TRBV18 and TRBJ1-1, with 7 bases that match TRBD1. Per germline, CDR1 KGHSH and CDR2 LQKENI. The CDR3 is 13 residues long. The junction had 2 bases not matched to a gene; V was cut back by 6 bases and J by 1 base. CDR3 in DNA: TGTGCCAGCTCTGGGACAGAGAACACTGAAGCTTTCTTT. This gives the protein CASSGTENTEAFF. The full variable domain, completed using reference TRBV18 and TRBJ1-1, is NAGVMQNPRHLVRRRGQEARLRCSPMKGHSHVYWYRQLPEEGLKFMVYLQKENIIDESGMPKERFSAEFPKEGPSILRIQQVVRGDSAAYFCASSGTENTEAFFGQGTRLTVV.

The J gene is TRBJ2-7, the V gene TRBV27; 8 bases agree with TRBD1. This CDR3 has 13 amino acids. V was pared by 7 bases and J by 2 bases, with 4 bases of the junction left unmatched. CDR1 MNHEY and CDR2 SMNVEV come from the germline V gene (reference sequence). In DNA, the CDR3 is TGTGCCAGCAAGGGGACAGGACCCTACGAGCAGTACTTC. It translates to CASKGTGPYEQYF.

This chain links TRBV5-6 with TRBJ1-5; a possible D gene is TRBD1 (5 bases). The CDR3 extends over 16 amino acids. CDR1 and CDR2 (germline): SGHDT, YYEEEE. With 1 base removed from V and 0 bases from J, the gap between germline ends came to 11 bases. The CDR3 nucleotides read TGTGCCAGCAGCTTGTGGGGGGGGTCTAGCAATCAGCCCCAGCATTTT. Amino acids: CASSLWGGSSNQPQHF. The full variable domain, with the rest looked up from reference TRBV5-6 and TRBJ1-5, is DAGVTQSPTHLIKTRGQQVTLRCSPKSGHDTVSWYQQALGQGPQFIFQYYEEEERQRGNFPDRFSGHQFPNYSSELNVNALLLGDSALYLCASSLWGGSSNQPQHFGDGTRLSIL.

The chain joins TRBV5-6 to TRBJ1-2; tentatively, D is TRBD1 (6 bases). CDR3 length: 15 amino acids. Germline V gene sequence: CDR1 SGHDT, CDR2 YYEEEE. The ends were cut back, 6 bases at V and 4 bases at J, with 19 bases in the middle. CDR3 sequence: CASTSLVGATYGYTF. In DNA, the CDR3 is TGTGCCAGCACCTCCCTTGTGGGGGCAACCTATGGCTACACCTTC.

This clone was seen a single time. The chain joins TRBV7-2 to TRBJ1-1; 8 positions agree with TRBD1. CDR1 and CDR2 from the germline V gene are SGHTA and FQGNSA. Trimming cost V 3 bases and J 6 bases; bases outside gene matches: 6. CDR3 length: 14 residues. The CDR3 DNA reads as TGTGCCAGCAGCTTTTCCGACAGGGGTGCTGAAGCTTTCTTT. This translates into CASSFSDRGAEAFF.

Comments on this clone: This same CDR3 is encoded by further DNA sequences in the sample. The J gene is TRBJ2-6, the V gene TRBV6-1; D is unresolved. The germline V gene has CDR1 MNHNS and CDR2 SASEGT. The CDR3 length is 14 residues. Trimming took off 6 bases at V and 0 bases at J, with 6 bases between the two ends. CDR3 amino acids: CASRLISGANVLTF. The DNA of the CDR3 is TGTGCCAGCAGACTGATCTCTGGGGCCAACGTCCTGACTTTC.

This sequence joins TRBV11-1 and TRBJ2-2; the match to TRBD1 covers 7 bases. The CDR3 extends over 15 amino acids. Germline CDR1 SGHAT, CDR2 FQDESV (reference sequence). V trimming: 4 bases; J trimming: 4 bases; junction bases outside the gene matches: 6. The CDR3 sequence: CASSSGTVGTGELFF. CDR3 bases: TGTGCCAGCAGCTCCGGGACAGTTGGCACCGGGGAGCTGTTTTTT.

The chain carries TRBV10-3 and TRBJ1-1; D unclear. V was trimmed by 2 bases and J by 0 bases, leaving 7 bases between them. Germline V CDR1 and CDR2: ENHRY, SYGVKD. The CDR3 has 14 amino acids. As DNA, the CDR3 is TGTGCCATCAGTGAGCGGAGTCTGAACACTGAAGCTTTCTTT. Translated: CAISERSLNTEAFF.

The chain employs TRBV4-3 and TRBJ1-1; D is possibly TRBD1 (6 bases). V was trimmed by 0 bases and J by 1 base, leaving 15 bases between them. The CDR3 covers 17 residues. From germline, CDR1 is LGHNA and CDR2 YSLEER. In DNA form, the CDR3 reads TGCGCCAGCAGCCAAGAGGTCCGAGGGGGTGCGAACACTGAAGCTTTCTTT. This encodes CASSQEVRGGANTEAFF.

The CDR3, as DNA: TGTGCCAGCACCCCCGGGGGGCGTAACTACAATGAGCAGTTCTTC. The encoded protein is CASTPGGRNYNEQFF. The chain is built from TRBV6-5 and TRBJ2-1; D may be TRBD2 (7 bases). The CDR3 has 15 residues. CDR1 and CDR2 (germline): MNHEY, SVGAGI. Trimming removed 7 bases at V and 3 bases at J, with 16 bases between.

The chain combines TRBV18 with TRBJ2-1; 10 bases are a match to TRBD2. CDR3 size: 15 residues. The V and J ends lost 2 bases and 8 bases, in that order; junction bases with no gene match: 6. Germline V CDR1 and CDR2: KGHSH, LQKENI. The CDR3 loop reads CASSPRTSGPDEQFF. The CDR3 DNA is TGTGCCAGCTCACCAAGGACTAGCGGCCCAGATGAGCAGTTCTTC. The full variable domain, with the rest looked up from reference TRBV18 and TRBJ2-1, is NAGVMQNPRHLVRRRGQEARLRCSPMKGHSHVYWYRQLPEEGLKFMVYLQKENIIDESGMPKERFSAEFPKEGPSILRIQQVVRGDSAAYFCASSPRTSGPDEQFFGPGTRLTVL.

The chain employs TRBV5-6 and TRBJ2-3, with 7 bases lining up with TRBD2. The junction had 9 bases not matched to a gene; V was cut back by 6 bases and J by 2 bases. There are 15 residues in the CDR3. Germline values: CDR1 SGHDT, CDR2 YYEEEE. In DNA, the CDR3 is TGTGCCAGCAACCCAGCGGGACTATACACAGATACGCAGTATTTT. Translating it yields CASNPAGLYTDTQYF.

This chain connects TRBV11-2 to TRBJ2-5; 7 bases are a match to TRBD1. Trimming removed 5 bases from V and 1 base from J; junction bases left unmatched: 4. Germline loops: CDR1 SGHAT, CDR2 FQNNGV. This CDR3 spans 14 amino acids. DNA of the CDR3: TGTGCCAGCAGCGCCAGACAGGGCCAAGAGACCCAGTACTTC. It yields the protein CASSARQGQETQYF. The full variable domain, rest sourced from reference TRBV11-2 and TRBJ2-5, is EAGVAQSPRYKIIEKRQSVAFWCNPISGHATLYWYQQILGQGPKLLIQFQNNGVVDDSQLPKDRFSAERLKGVDSTLKIQPAKLEDSAVYLCASSARQGQETQYFGPGTRLLVL.

The chain carries TRBV5-5 and TRBJ2-7; no clear D gene. V was cut by 4 bases and J by 4 bases, with 21 bases left in between. The CDR3 contains 16 residues. Germline V lookup: CDR1 SGHKS, CDR2 YYEKEE (reference sequence). As DNA, the CDR3 is TGTGCCAGCAGCCCGGCCGGCACGTCGAGACTGTACGAGCAGTACTTC. Protein: CASSPAGTSRLYEQYF.

A word on this clone: The same CDR3 arises from other DNA sequences in this sample as well. This chain links TRBV30 with TRBJ1-6; 8 bases match TRBD1. The CDR3 is 13 residues long. The germline V gene has CDR1 GTSNPN and CDR2 SVGIG (reference sequence). The V segment lost 5 bases and the J segment 7 bases; nucleotides outside the gene matches: 4. CDR3 bases: TGTGCCTGGGCGACAGGGGACAATTCACCCCTCCACTTT. Its protein is CAWATGDNSPLHF.

CDR3 residues: CASSLVVAGEQYF. In DNA form, the CDR3 reads TGCGCCAGCAGCTTGGTGGTAGCGGGTGAGCAGTACTTC. The chain uses TRBV5-1 and TRBJ2-7; TRBD2 agrees at 7 bases. Looked up from germline, CDR1 is SGHRS and CDR2 is YFSETQ. V lost 0 bases, J lost 7 bases, and 4 bases stayed unmatched. The CDR3 runs to 13 residues.

In its sample, this clone was seen a few times. The chain carries TRBV27 and TRBJ2-7; tentatively, D is TRBD1 (6 bases). Germline lookup yields CDR1 MNHEY and CDR2 SMNVEV (reference sequence). This CDR3 region has 15 residues. Trimming left V 2 bases short and J 0 bases short, with 11 bases between. The CDR3, as DNA: TGTGCCAGCAGTTTAATATGGGGGCACTCCTACGAGCAGTACTTC. Residues: CASSLIWGHSYEQYF.

The chain recombines TRBV10-3 with TRBJ2-2; maybe TRBD2 (5 bases). V was shortened by 1 base and J by 4 bases, with 7 bases between the two germline ends. Per germline, CDR1 ENHRY and CDR2 SYGVKD. The CDR3 is 14 residues long. CDR3 coding DNA: TGTGCCATCAGTGAGTTTGAGGGCACCGGGGAGCTGTTTTTT. It codes for CAISEFEGTGELFF.

The chain couples TRBV30 to TRBJ1-5; D gene ambiguous. V shed 4 bases and J shed 2 bases, with 15 bases lying between them. The V gene's germline CDR1 is GTSNPN and CDR2 SVGIG (reference sequence). The CDR3 spans 15 residues. DNA for the CDR3: TGTGCCTGGACCCTGGGCAATCCGGGCAATCAGCCCCAGCATTTT. It translates to CAWTLGNPGNQPQHF.

This sequence joins TRBV30 and TRBJ1-1; 10 bases map to TRBD1. This CDR3 contains 18 residues. Germline CDR1 is GTSNPN and CDR2 is SVGIG (reference sequence). Trimming cost V 5 bases and J 0 bases; bases outside gene matches: 15. The CDR3 loop reads CAWGRGGRTGGLNTEAFF. The DNA of the CDR3 is TGTGCCTGGGGCAGGGGGGGAAGGACAGGGGGACTGAACACTGAAGCTTTCTTT.

This clone was picked up one time. This chain connects TRBV27 to TRBJ1-5, with a possible D match to TRBD1 (6 bases). The CDR3 runs 14 residues. V lost 4 bases and J lost 2, with 9 bases in between. Germline V gene sequence: CDR1 MNHEY, CDR2 SMNVEV (reference sequence). The CDR3 DNA reads TGTGCCAGCAGTTACAGGGTTGGCAATCAGCCCCAGCATTTT. It codes for CASSYRVGNQPQHF.